This TCR beta chain stems from a study of response to subunit inactivated influenza vaccine (dated by TCRdb to about 2018). About the study as a whole: The study used deep quantitative T cell receptor repertoire profiling to track responses to a trivalent subunit inactivated influenza vaccine. Broad study findings and their caveats: It was suggested by the authors that each seasonal influenza vaccination may recruit only a limited number of new T cells.

Receptor libraries were prepared by RT-PCR. Sequencing instrument: Illumina HiSeq 2500. TCRdb redid the processing of the public reads, applying fastp at Q25 and MiXCR, and retained in-frame beta chains. CDR3 protein duplicates are merged, each entry listing the most common genes and DNA. Here the sample has approximately 500,000 distinct CDR3 sequences; around 13% occur a single time. The ten largest account for over 10% of the sample. The time point label on this specimen signifies: 45 to 50 days after influenza vaccine administration. A word on this clonotype: What antigen it recognizes has not been identified. The record has no base qualities; no much larger clone is one base away.

CDR1 is given as KGHDR and CDR2 as SFDVKD, both from the germline V gene. Reading from cysteine to phenylalanine, the CDR3 counts 20 amino acids. Just CDR3 DNA is preserved here, 60 bases in frame from base 1. V is trimmed back by 0 bases and J by 7 bases, and the junction contains 17 bases that no gene match accounts for. The source is a man between 50 and 59 years old who received an inactivated influenza vaccine. Donor details come from another sample of the same person, matched by shared clones. The sample here was PBMCs from blood, taken 40 to 50 days after vaccination. This receptor chain uses TRBV24-1 and TRBJ2-1, with 10 bases aligning to TRBD2. The CDR3 region: CATSDLRGGHSGRRVNEQFF. The DNA sequence is as follows: TGTGCCACCAGTGATTTGCGCGGAGGACATAGCGGGAGGAGGGTTAATGAGCAGTTCTTC.